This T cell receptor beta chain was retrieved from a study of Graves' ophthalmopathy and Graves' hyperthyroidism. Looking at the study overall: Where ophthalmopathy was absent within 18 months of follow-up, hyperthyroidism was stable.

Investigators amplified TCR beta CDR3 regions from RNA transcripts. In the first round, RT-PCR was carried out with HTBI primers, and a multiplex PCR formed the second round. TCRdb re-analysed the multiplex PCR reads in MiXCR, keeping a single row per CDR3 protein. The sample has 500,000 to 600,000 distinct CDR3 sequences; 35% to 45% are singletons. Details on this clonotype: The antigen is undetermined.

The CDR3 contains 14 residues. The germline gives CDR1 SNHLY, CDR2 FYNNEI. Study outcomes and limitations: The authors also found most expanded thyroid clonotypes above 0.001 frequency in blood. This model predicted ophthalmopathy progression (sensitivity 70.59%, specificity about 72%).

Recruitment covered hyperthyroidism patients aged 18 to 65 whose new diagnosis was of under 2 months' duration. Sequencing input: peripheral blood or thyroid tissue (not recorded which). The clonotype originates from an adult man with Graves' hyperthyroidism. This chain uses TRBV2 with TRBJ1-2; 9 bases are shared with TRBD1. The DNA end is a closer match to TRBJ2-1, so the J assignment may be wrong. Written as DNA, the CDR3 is TGTGCCAGCAGGAGGGACAGGGCTGTTAATGAGCAGTTCTTC. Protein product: CASRRDRAVNEQFF.